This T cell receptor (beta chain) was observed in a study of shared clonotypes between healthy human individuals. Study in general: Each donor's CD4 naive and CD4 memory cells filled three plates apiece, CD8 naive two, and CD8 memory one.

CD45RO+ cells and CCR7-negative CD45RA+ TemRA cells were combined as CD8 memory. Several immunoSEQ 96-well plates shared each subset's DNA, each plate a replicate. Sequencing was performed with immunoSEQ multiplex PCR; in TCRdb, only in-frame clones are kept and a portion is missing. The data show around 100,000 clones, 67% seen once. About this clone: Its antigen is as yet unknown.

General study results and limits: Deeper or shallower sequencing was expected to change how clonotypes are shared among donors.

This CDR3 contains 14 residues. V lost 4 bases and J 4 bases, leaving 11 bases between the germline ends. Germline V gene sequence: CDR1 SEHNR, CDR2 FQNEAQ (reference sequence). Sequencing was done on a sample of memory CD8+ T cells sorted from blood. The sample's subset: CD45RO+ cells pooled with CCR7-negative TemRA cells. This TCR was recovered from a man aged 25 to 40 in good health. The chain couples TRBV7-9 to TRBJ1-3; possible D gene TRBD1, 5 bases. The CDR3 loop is CASSSQVLGNTIYF. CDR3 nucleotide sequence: TGTGCCAGCAGCTCACAGGTTTTGGGAAACACCATATATTTT.